One sample yielded the 16 T cell receptor beta chains listed below, sequenced in a study of T cells in Graves' hyperthyroidism and ophthalmopathy. There were TCR beta CDR3 regions amplified from RNA transcripts. First-round RT-PCR of the TCR CDR3 relied on the HTBI primer set. TCRdb reprocessed the multiplex PCR reads via MiXCR and lists one record per CDR3 protein. The table includes 560,000 or so distinct CDR3 sequences, 46% detected once. Sample: peripheral blood or thyroid tissue (not recorded which). The receptors were gathered from a woman aged 18-30 years with Graves' hyperthyroidism.

This clonotype was seen only a few times. The chain combines TRBV12-3 or TRBV12-4 with TRBJ2-7; 7 nucleotides match TRBD2. The CDR3 consists of 15 residues. V shed 5 bases and J 3 bases; nucleotides not matched to a gene: 10. CDR3 DNA: TGTGCCAGCAGTCTAGGACTAGTGTTGGTCTACGAGCAGTACTTC. Encoded protein: CASSLGLVLVYEQYF.

This chain links TRBV20-1 with TRBJ1-6; no clear D. Trimming left V 7 bases short and J 3 bases short, with 10 bases between. CDR1 and CDR2 from the germline V gene are DFQATT and SNEGSKA (reference sequence). This CDR3 region has 13 residues. DNA for the CDR3: TGCAGTGGAAAAGAGGTCTATAATTCACCCCTCCACTTT. Translating gives CSGKEVYNSPLHF.

This clonotype was detected only a few times. A much larger clone sits a single nucleotide away, making a read error possible. The genes are TRBV24-1 and TRBJ1-5; D is perhaps TRBD1 (5 bases). The CDR3 has 13 residues. V gave up 4 bases and J gave up 5 bases, with 8 bases separating them. Germline V gene data show CDR1 as KGHDR and CDR2 as SFDVKD. CDR3 in amino acids: CATSDREDQPQHF. DNA for the CDR3: TGTGCCACCAGTGACAGGGAGGATCAGCCCCAGCATTTT.

This clonotype came up a few times. The V and J genes are TRBV7-9 and TRBJ2-5; D possibly corresponds to TRBD2 (6 bases). Looked up from germline, CDR1 is SEHNR and CDR2 is FQNEAQ (reference sequence). V was pared by 7 bases and J by 5 bases, with 11 bases between. The CDR3 has 12 amino acids. The CDR3 loop reads CASIRGSETQYF. DNA of the CDR3: TGTGCCAGCATCCGGGGGAGTGAGACCCAGTACTTC.

To note about this clonotype: With a much larger clone just one base away, this may be a read error. V is TRBV10-3 and J is TRBJ2-7; no clear D. The CDR3 runs to 12 residues. The germline V and J ends were trimmed by 6 bases and 2 bases, with 8 bases remaining between them. Per the germline V gene, CDR1 is ENHRY and CDR2 is SYGVKD. The CDR3 is CAIRSETYEQYF. DNA for the CDR3: TGTGCCATCAGATCGGAGACCTACGAGCAGTACTTC.

This clonotype was seen more than once but under ten times. J is TRBJ2-2 and V is TRBV7-2; 10 positions match TRBD1. The CDR3 has 15 amino acids. CDR1 is SGHTA and CDR2 is FQGNSA in the germline V gene. J gave up 5 bases and V 7 bases, and 7 bases lay outside the gene matches. The CDR3 DNA follows: TGTGCCAGCACTTCCCAGGGACAGGGGACCGGGGAGCTGTTTTTT. It translates to CASTSQGQGTGELFF.

On this clonotype: Without the conserved terminal phenylalanine or tryptophan, this CDR3 likely stems from a read error. V gene TRBV10-1 combines with J gene TRBJ1-2; the D gene is possibly TRBD1 (6 bases). The CDR3 totals 14 residues. The V gene lost 6 bases and the J gene lost 0 bases, with 11 bases spanning the gap. Germline values: CDR1 WNHNN, CDR2 SYGVQD (reference sequence). The CDR3 bases are TGCGCCAGCAGCTCGGGACATTCTAACTATGGCTACACCCTC. Its translation is CASSSGHSNYGYTL.

This clonotype showed up many times. The chain employs TRBV10-3 and TRBJ1-3; the D is unclear. Germline loops: CDR1 ENHRY, CDR2 SYGVKD. The CDR3 runs to 14 residues. Trimming stripped 1 base from V and 0 bases from J, with 4 bases between. The CDR3 DNA follows: TGTGCCATCAGTGAGTTGGACTCTGGAAACACCATATATTTT. Amino acid sequence: CAISELDSGNTIYF.

The rearrangement joins TRBV7-3 to TRBJ2-5; 14 positions agree with TRBD2. Germline V gene data show CDR1 as SGHTA and CDR2 as FQGTGA. The CDR3 runs to 14 residues. The CDR3 DNA reads as TGTGTCGCGACTAGCGGGAGGGGATATGAGACCCAGTACTTC. Translated: CVATSGRGYETQYF.

Notes on this clonotype: One end of the junction fails to match germline, which may point to a read error. The chain recombines TRBV6-5 with TRBJ1-6, with 10 bases fitting TRBD1. The germline CDR1 and CDR2 sequences are MNHEY and SVGAGI. The CDR3 is 17 amino acids. The CDR3 nucleotides are TGTGCCATCAGTTACTCCAGGACAGGGGGTTATAATTCACCCCTCCACTTT. Translation gives CAISYSRTGGYNSPLHF.

V is TRBV7-9 and J is TRBJ2-6; 8 bases fit TRBD1. The CDR3 runs to 18 residues. The germline V gene has CDR1 SEHNR and CDR2 FQNEAQ (reference sequence). Trimming cost V 1 base and J 0 bases; bases outside gene matches: 5. The DNA for the CDR3 is TGTGCCAGCAGCTTAGGAGGACAGGGCCTCTCTGGGGCCAACGTCCTGACTTTC. This gives the protein CASSLGGQGLSGANVLTF. Using reference TRBV7-9 and TRBJ2-6 for the parts outside the CDR3, the full variable domain is DTGVSQNPRHKITKRGQNVTFRCDPISEHNRLYWYRQTLGQGPEFLTYFQNEAQLEKSRLLSDRFSAERPKGSFSTLEIQRTEQGDSAMYLCASSLGGQGLSGANVLTFGAGSRLTVL.

This chain uses TRBV25-1 with TRBJ1-1; 9 positions agree with TRBD1. Germline V gives CDR1 MGHDK, CDR2 SYGVNS. The junction had 8 bases not matched to a gene; V was cut back by 6 bases and J by 3 bases. This CDR3 has 15 amino acids. The CDR3 nucleotides are TGTGCCAGCAGGGCAACCGGGACAGGGTACACTGAAGCTTTCTTT. Residues: CASRATGTGYTEAFF.

The chain carries TRBV20-1 and TRBJ2-7; D could derive from TRBD1 or TRBD2 (5 bases each). V was shortened by 6 bases and J by 5 bases, with 17 bases between the two germline ends. The CDR3 totals 13 residues. Germline V CDR1 and CDR2: DFQATT, SNEGSKA (reference sequence). The CDR3 DNA is TGCAGTGCATGGGACCAGGCATGGGACGAGCAGTACTTC. Residues: CSAWDQAWDEQYF.

This sequence joins TRBV20-1 and TRBJ1-5, with D tentatively TRBD1 (5 bases). The V gene's germline CDR1 is DFQATT and CDR2 SNEGSKA (reference sequence). The CDR3 has 11 amino acids. The CDR3 nucleotides read TGCAGACTAGACAGAAATCAGCCCCAGCATTTT. Translated: CRLDRNQPQHF.

Points on this clonotype: This likely comes from a read error, as the CDR3 has no conserved phenylalanine or tryptophan at its end. This sequence joins TRBV25-1 and TRBJ1-1; unclear D gene. The CDR3 totals 15 residues. V dropped 8 bases and J dropped 1 base, with 17 bases sitting between them. Per germline, CDR1 MGHDK and CDR2 SYGVNS. Written as DNA, the CDR3 is TGTGCCAGCCTGAGGTTCGGTAGGGCGAACACTGAAGCTTTCTCT. Its protein is CASLRFGRANTEAFS.

This clonotype was seen more than once but under ten times. V gene TRBV7-9 combines with J gene TRBJ2-5; 9 nucleotides match TRBD1. Germline-derived CDR1 and CDR2 are SEHNR and FQNEAQ (reference sequence). The CDR3 is 16 residues long. V was pared by 7 bases and J by 3 bases, with 12 bases of the junction left unmatched. In DNA, the CDR3 is TGTGCCAGCAACCCTTGGCGGGGACAGGGTAAAGAGACCCAGTACTTC. Protein sequence: CASNPWRGQGKETQYF.